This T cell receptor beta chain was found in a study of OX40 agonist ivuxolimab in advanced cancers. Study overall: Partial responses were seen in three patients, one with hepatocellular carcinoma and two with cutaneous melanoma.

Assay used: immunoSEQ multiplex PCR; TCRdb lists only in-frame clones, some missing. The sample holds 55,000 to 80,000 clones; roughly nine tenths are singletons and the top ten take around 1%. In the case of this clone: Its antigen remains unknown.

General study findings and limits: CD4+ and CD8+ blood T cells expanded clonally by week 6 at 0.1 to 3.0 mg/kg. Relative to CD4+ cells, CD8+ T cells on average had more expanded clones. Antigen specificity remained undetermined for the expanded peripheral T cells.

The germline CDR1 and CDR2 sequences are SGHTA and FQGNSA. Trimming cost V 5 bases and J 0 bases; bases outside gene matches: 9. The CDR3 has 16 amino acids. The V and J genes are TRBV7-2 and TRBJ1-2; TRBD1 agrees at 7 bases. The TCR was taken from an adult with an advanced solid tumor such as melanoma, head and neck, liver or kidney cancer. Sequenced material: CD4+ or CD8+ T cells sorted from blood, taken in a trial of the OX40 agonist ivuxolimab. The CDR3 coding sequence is TGTGCCAGCAGCCGGGACAGTGCGGGGGCTAACTATGGCTACACCTTC. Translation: CASSRDSAGANYGYTF.